The source of this T cell receptor beta chain is a study of CD8 T cells in Susac syndrome. Study-level points and caveats: In its TCR sequencing and HLA analysis, the study acknowledged that the number of individuals was relatively small.

Relapsing-remitting disease, either stable or active, was present in the multiple sclerosis controls, who were treatment-naive patients. Negative isolation yielded CD8+ and CD4+ T cells; FACS enriched TEMRA cells. Random hexamers were used to reverse transcribe 0.5 to 1 ug of RNA. Each CDR3 protein gets one entry after TCRdb re-called the immunoSEQ multiplex PCR reads with MiXCR. The data show about 300,000 distinct CDR3 sequences, around 84% seen once. Concerning this clonotype itself: Its cognate antigen is unknown.

The CDR3 sequence is 15 residues long. CDR1 is SGHTA, CDR2 FQGTGA, per germline. J lost 8 bases, V lost 3 bases, and 5 bases had no gene match. The sequence derives from a human donor with multiple sclerosis. The V and J genes are TRBV7-3 and TRBJ2-5; 14 bases line up with TRBD2. Sequenced input: CD8+ T cells from PBMCs. The CDR3 spells CASSFLGLAGATQYF. Written as DNA, the CDR3 is TGTGCCAGCAGCTTCCTGGGACTAGCGGGGGCAACCCAGTACTTC.